A single sample is the source of the 28 T cell receptor beta chains below, sequenced in a study of blood T cell repertoires in COVID-19. Sequencing used immunoSEQ multiplex PCR; TCRdb keeps in-frame clones, though not all of them. The sample holds 250,000 to 300,000 clones, roughly 92% seen once. The sample was peripheral blood. These receptors were taken from a woman aged 30 to 39 with COVID-19, enrolled during active disease.

The V call is TRBV5-1, the J call TRBJ1-2, with TRBD1 identical over 8 bases. CDR1 and CDR2 from the germline V gene are SGHRS and YFSETQ. The V segment lost 1 base and the J segment 6 bases; nucleotides outside the gene matches: 14. The CDR3 totals 17 residues. The CDR3 bases are TGCGCCAGCAGCTTGTTTGCAGGGGGCTCCCCTTATGATGGCTACACCTTC. Its protein is CASSLFAGGSPYDGYTF.

The chain carries TRBV27 and TRBJ1-2, with 7 bases matching TRBD1. CDR3 length: 14 residues. J lost 2 bases, V lost 4 bases, and 4 bases had no gene match. Germline loops: CDR1 MNHEY, CDR2 SMNVEV (reference sequence). The CDR3 DNA follows: TGTGCCAGCAGTTCGACAGGGTCAAACTATGGCTACACCTTC. Its translation is CASSSTGSNYGYTF.

The rearrangement uses TRBV11-2 and TRBJ1-2; 9 bases align to TRBD1. The CDR3 spans 15 residues. J gave up 4 bases and V 1 base, and 4 bases lay outside the gene matches. The germline CDR1 and CDR2 sequences are SGHAT and FQNNGV. The CDR3 DNA sequence: TGTGCCAGCAGCTTAGTACAGGGGGCAACCTATGGCTACACCTTC. This gives the protein CASSLVQGATYGYTF. Supplemented by reference TRBV11-2 and TRBJ1-2, the full variable domain reads EAGVAQSPRYKIIEKRQSVAFWCNPISGHATLYWYQQILGQGPKLLIQFQNNGVVDDSQLPKDRFSAERLKGVDSTLKIQPAKLEDSAVYLCASSLVQGATYGYTFGSGTRLTVV.

V usage is TRBV27 and J usage is TRBJ2-7, with 7 bases fitting TRBD1. The CDR3 has 15 residues. From germline, CDR1 is MNHEY and CDR2 SMNVEV (reference sequence). With 6 bases clipped from V and 7 bases from J, the junction kept 15 bases outside the gene matches. For the CDR3, the DNA is TGTGCCAGCAGCCAGCAGGGACAGATGTTACGAGAGCAGTACTTC. It codes for CASSQQGQMLREQYF.

The chain recombines TRBV5-5 with TRBJ1-1; no firm D call. The germline gives CDR1 SGHKS, CDR2 YYEKEE (reference sequence). The CDR3 is made up of 14 amino acids. V lost 0 bases, J lost 3 bases, and 9 bases lay in between. For the CDR3, the DNA is TGTGCCAGCAGCTTGGTGTGGCAGGACACTGAAGCTTTCTTT. It translates to CASSLVWQDTEAFF.

The chain carries TRBV5-6 and TRBJ1-1; D not resolved. The CDR3 has 15 amino acids. Trimming cost V 5 bases and J 7 bases, with 21 bases left between them. Germline CDR1 is SGHDT and CDR2 is YYEEEE. The CDR3 region has the DNA TGTGCCAGCAGTGCCTCGTGGGGAGCGACGGGTGAAGCTTTCTTT. It specifies CASSASWGATGEAFF.

The J gene is TRBJ2-5, the V gene TRBV11-2, with D unresolved. The CDR3 has 14 residues. V shed 2 bases and J shed 2 bases, with 9 bases lying between them. Germline V gives CDR1 SGHAT, CDR2 FQNNGV. CDR3 residues: CASSLNPRQETQYF. In DNA form, the CDR3 reads TGTGCCAGCAGCTTAAACCCTAGACAAGAGACCCAGTACTTC.

The table lists this clone with a count of one. CDR3 in amino acids: CASSMTPSGETQYF. The CDR3 nucleotides read TGTGCCAGTAGTATGACACCGTCCGGAGAGACCCAGTACTTC. V usage is TRBV19 and J usage is TRBJ2-5; D remains unclear. The CDR3 is 14 amino acids. Germline V gene lookup returns CDR1 LNHDA and CDR2 SQIVND (reference sequence). V dropped 3 bases and J dropped 4 bases, with 12 bases sitting between them.

The V call is TRBV27, the J call TRBJ2-1; TRBD2 matches at 9 bases. The junction had 8 bases not matched to a gene; V was cut back by 4 bases and J by 4 bases. CDR1 MNHEY and CDR2 SMNVEV come from the germline V gene (reference sequence). This CDR3 comprises 16 residues. CDR3 sequence (DNA): TGTGCCAGCAGTTACGGGCTAGCGGGATTTTACAATGAGCAGTTCTTC. Translating it yields CASSYGLAGFYNEQFF.

The rearrangement joins TRBV9 to TRBJ2-7; 13 bases are shared with TRBD2. The CDR3 sequence is 15 residues long. The V and J ends lost 4 bases and 5 bases, in that order; junction bases with no gene match: 6. Germline V gives CDR1 SGDLS, CDR2 YYNGEE. The CDR3 protein is CASSPRLAGGNEQYF. DNA for the CDR3: TGTGCCAGCAGCCCTCGACTAGCGGGAGGTAACGAGCAGTACTTC.

The rearrangement links TRBV5-4 to TRBJ2-2; a weak D match, TRBD2 (5 bases). The V end lost 3 bases, the J end lost 1 base, and 13 bases lay between the germline ends. Germline CDR1 reads SGHNT; CDR2 reads YYREEE (reference sequence). This CDR3 region has 16 residues. CDR3 DNA sequence: TGTGCCAGCAGCTCCAAGAGGGCAGGGAACACCGGGGAGCTGTTTTTT. Translation: CASSSKRAGNTGELFF.

The chain joins TRBV3-1 (or the pseudogene TRBV3-2) to TRBJ2-7; D perhaps matches TRBD2 (6 bases). This CDR3 spans 13 amino acids. Germline loops: CDR1 LGHDT, CDR2 YNNKEL (reference sequence). The V end was cut by 4 bases, the J end by 4 bases, with 11 bases between. CDR3 bases: TGTGCCAGCAGCCCTCGACTAGAATACGAGCAGTACTTC. This sequence encodes CASSPRLEYEQYF.

The chain is built from TRBV11-2 and TRBJ1-4; TRBD1 matches 9 bases. Trimming removed 4 bases from V and 4 bases from J; junction bases left unmatched: 4. This CDR3 has 15 amino acids. Per the germline V gene, CDR1 is SGHAT and CDR2 is FQNNGV. CDR3 nucleotides: TGTGCCAGCAGCTCCACAGGGGGCGTTAATGAAAAACTGTTTTTT. Encoded protein: CASSSTGGVNEKLFF.

This clone is a singleton in its sample. The genes are TRBV19 and TRBJ2-1; 9 positions match TRBD1. Trimming took 0 bases from V and 6 from J; bases not matched to a gene: 6. CDR3 size: 16 residues. The V gene's germline CDR1 is LNHDA and CDR2 SQIVND (reference sequence). The CDR3 here is CASSIDWGQGSNEQFF. For the CDR3, the DNA is TGTGCCAGTAGTATAGATTGGGGACAGGGATCCAATGAGCAGTTCTTC. The variable domain in full, completed from reference TRBV19 and TRBJ2-1, reads DGGITQSPKYLFRKEGQNVTLSCEQNLNHDAMYWYRQDPGQGLRLIYYSQIVNDFQKGDIAEGYSVSREKKESFPLTVTSAQKNPTAFYLCASSIDWGQGSNEQFFGPGTRLTVL.

The CDR3 sequence: CAWTSGRASYQETQYF. The CDR3 DNA follows: TGTGCCTGGACGAGCGGGAGGGCCTCATATCAAGAGACCCAGTACTTC. The rearrangement joins TRBV30 to TRBJ2-5; the match to TRBD2 covers 10 bases. V trimming: 4 bases; J trimming: 2 bases; junction bases outside the gene matches: 10. The CDR3 runs to 16 residues. Germline CDR1 and CDR2: GTSNPN and SVGIG (reference sequence).

The chain links TRBV27 to TRBJ1-5; 7 bases fit TRBD1. The CDR3 is made up of 15 amino acids. Trimming at V came to 5 bases and at J to 7 bases, leaving 11 bases not matched to a gene. Germline lookup yields CDR1 MNHEY and CDR2 SMNVEV (reference sequence). CDR3 amino acids: CASSGRQGAYQPQHF. The CDR3 nucleotides are TGTGCCAGCAGTGGTCGACAGGGAGCATACCAGCCCCAGCATTTT.

V gene TRBV7-2 combines with J gene TRBJ2-1; D possibly corresponds to TRBD2 (6 bases). This CDR3 contains 14 residues. V lost 5 bases, J lost 4 bases, and 12 bases lay in between. Germline values: CDR1 SGHTA, CDR2 FQGNSA. CDR3 residues: CASSQISGYNEQFF. The CDR3 DNA sequence: TGTGCCAGCAGCCAAATCAGCGGGTACAATGAGCAGTTCTTC.

The chain joins TRBV27 to TRBJ2-1, with 7 nucleotides matching TRBD1. CDR1 is MNHEY, CDR2 SMNVEV, per germline (reference sequence). The CDR3 length is 12 residues. J lost 9 bases, V lost 8 bases, and 7 bases had no gene match. CDR3: CASVGPGGEQFF. The CDR3 coding sequence is TGTGCCAGCGTAGGGCCAGGGGGTGAGCAGTTCTTC.

The chain links TRBV7-3 to TRBJ2-7, with TRBD2 matching over 15 bases. The V and J ends lost 5 bases and 5 bases, in that order; junction bases with no gene match: 7. The germline gives CDR1 SGHTA, CDR2 FQGTGA. The CDR3 is 16 amino acids. The CDR3 coding sequence is TGTGCCAGCAGCCCGGGACTAGCGGGAGGAACTGACGAGCAGTACTTC. This translates into CASSPGLAGGTDEQYF.

The J gene is TRBJ1-4, the V gene TRBV7-9; 11 bases line up with TRBD1. The V segment lost 3 bases and the J segment 7 bases; nucleotides outside the gene matches: 4. Germline CDR1 SEHNR, CDR2 FQNEAQ (reference sequence). The CDR3 runs 15 residues. CDR3 amino acids: CASSLAGQGGEKLFF. The CDR3 coding sequence is TGTGCCAGCAGCTTGGCGGGACAGGGGGGTGAAAAACTGTTTTTT.

Remarks on this clone: A read error may produce the germline difference seen at one junction end. V usage is TRBV12-3 or TRBV12-4 and J usage is TRBJ2-3, with D perhaps TRBD1 (5 bases). The CDR3 has 13 residues. The CDR3: CATAPGYTGTQYF. The CDR3 bases are TGTGCCACGGCGCCAGGGTACACAGGTACGCAGTATTTT.

The chain uses TRBV5-5 and TRBJ2-2; 7 bases line up with TRBD1. The germline V gene encodes CDR1 SGHKS and CDR2 YYEKEE (reference sequence). The CDR3 has 17 amino acids. V shed 5 bases, J shed 5 bases, and the junction held 15 bases outside the gene matches. Here the CDR3 reads CASRSSPGQLGTGELFF. The CDR3 coding sequence is TGTGCCAGCAGGTCCTCCCCGGGACAGTTAGGGACCGGGGAGCTGTTTTTT.

The chain employs TRBV7-9 and TRBJ2-6, with D possibly matching TRBD1 (5 bases). CDR3 size: 16 residues. V was clipped by 1 base and J by 4 bases, with 11 bases between them. Germline-derived CDR1 and CDR2 are SEHNR and FQNEAQ (reference sequence). Here the CDR3 DNA reads TGTGCCAGCAGCTTAGAGGACATCTCCGGGGCCAACGTCCTGACTTTC. The encoded protein is CASSLEDISGANVLTF.

This clone came up once. The rearrangement joins TRBV29-1 to TRBJ2-1, with TRBD1 matching 7 bases. The J segment lost 7 bases and the V segment lost 6 bases, leaving 24 bases of the junction unmatched. This CDR3 has 18 amino acids. CDR1 and CDR2 (germline): SQVTM, ANQGSEA. CDR3 coding DNA: TGCAGCGTAGGGGGTGAGACAGGGTCAATAGGGCCCCTAAATGAGCAGTTCTTC. This gives the protein CSVGGETGSIGPLNEQFF.

CDR3 sequence reads: CSGRRGGNEKLFF. The CDR3 bases are TGCAGCGGAAGGAGGGGGGGAAATGAAAAACTGTTTTTT. The chain is built from TRBV29-1 and TRBJ1-4; D is possibly TRBD1 (6 bases). The V gene's germline CDR1 is SQVTM and CDR2 ANQGSEA. The V end was cut by 7 bases, the J end by 5 bases, with 14 bases between. CDR3 length equals 13 residues. Supplemented by reference TRBV29-1 and TRBJ1-4, the full variable domain reads SAVISQKPSRDICQRGTSLTIQCQVDSQVTMMFWYRQQPGQSLTLIATANQGSEATYESGFVIDKFPISRPNLTFSTLTVSNMSPEDSSIYLCSGRRGGNEKLFFGSGTQLSVL.

This chain's CDR3 is CASSPTGTGNTIYF. Here the CDR3 DNA reads TGTGCCAGCTCGCCGACAGGGACTGGAAACACCATATATTTT. The chain recombines TRBV18 with TRBJ1-3; 7 bases agree with TRBD1. CDR3 size: 14 residues. V shed 6 bases and J 2 bases; nucleotides not matched to a gene: 4. Germline CDR1 KGHSH, CDR2 LQKENI.

The chain combines TRBV3-1 (or the pseudogene TRBV3-2) with TRBJ1-5, with D possibly matching TRBD1 (6 bases). Germline loops: CDR1 LGHDT, CDR2 YNNKEL (reference sequence). The CDR3 spans 17 residues. The V and J ends lost 1 base and 4 bases respectively, with 17 bases between them. CDR3 nucleotides: TGTGCCAGCAGCCAAGGGAAACGGACAGAACATAATCAGCCCCAGCATTTT. Protein product: CASSQGKRTEHNQPQHF.

The chain is built from TRBV10-3 and TRBJ2-4; D perhaps matches TRBD2 (5 bases). The V end lost 0 bases, the J end lost 15 bases, and 18 bases lay between the germline ends. Per germline, CDR1 ENHRY and CDR2 SYGVKD. The CDR3 is 14 residues long. CDR3 nucleotide sequence: TGTGCCATCAGTGAGTCGGATACAGCGGACCCAGGGTACTTC. Amino acids: CAISESDTADPGYF.